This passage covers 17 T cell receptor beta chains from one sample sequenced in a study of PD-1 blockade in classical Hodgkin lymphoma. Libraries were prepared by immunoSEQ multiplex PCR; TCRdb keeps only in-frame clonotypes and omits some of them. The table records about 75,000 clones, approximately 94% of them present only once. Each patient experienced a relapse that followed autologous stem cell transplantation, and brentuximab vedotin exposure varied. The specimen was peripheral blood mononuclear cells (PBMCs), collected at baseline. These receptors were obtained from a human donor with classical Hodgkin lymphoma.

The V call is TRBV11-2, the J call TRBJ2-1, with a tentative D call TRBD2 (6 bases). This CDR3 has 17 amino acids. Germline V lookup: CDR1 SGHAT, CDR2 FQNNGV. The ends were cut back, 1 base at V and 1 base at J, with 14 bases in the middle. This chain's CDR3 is CASSLAPLGGSYNEQFF. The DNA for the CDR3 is TGTGCCAGCAGCTTAGCGCCTCTGGGAGGATCCTACAATGAGCAGTTCTTC.

This chain's CDR3 is CASSLQGITRINEKLFF. The CDR3 coding sequence is TGTGCCAGCAGTTTACAGGGGATTACGAGGATTAATGAAAAACTGTTTTTT. The rearrangement joins TRBV28 to TRBJ1-4; D possibly corresponds to TRBD1 (6 bases). CDR3 size: 17 residues. V lost 2 bases and J 4 bases, leaving 17 bases between the germline ends. Germline V gene lookup returns CDR1 MDHEN and CDR2 SYDVKM.

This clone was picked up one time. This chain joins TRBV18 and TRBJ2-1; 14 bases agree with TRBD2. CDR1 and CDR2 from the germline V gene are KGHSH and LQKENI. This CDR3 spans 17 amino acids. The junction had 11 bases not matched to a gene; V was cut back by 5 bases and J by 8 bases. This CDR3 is CASSSSHGTSGSDEQFF. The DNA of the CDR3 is TGTGCCAGCTCAAGCAGTCACGGGACTAGCGGGAGTGATGAGCAGTTCTTC.

As DNA, the CDR3 is TGTGCCAGCAGCCCCCAGAGCTTCTCCTACGAGCAGTACTTC. This sequence encodes CASSPQSFSYEQYF. V is TRBV5-8 and J is TRBJ2-7; no clear D gene. The CDR3 consists of 14 residues. The germline CDR1 and CDR2 sequences are SGHTS and YDEGEE. Deletions cut 4 bases from V and 0 bases from J, with 11 bases between.

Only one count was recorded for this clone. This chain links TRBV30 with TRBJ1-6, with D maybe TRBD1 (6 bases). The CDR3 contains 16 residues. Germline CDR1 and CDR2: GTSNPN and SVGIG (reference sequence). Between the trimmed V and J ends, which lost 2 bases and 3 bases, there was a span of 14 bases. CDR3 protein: CAWSPQGLVYNSPLHF. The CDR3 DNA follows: TGTGCCTGGAGTCCACAGGGTTTGGTCTATAATTCACCCCTCCACTTT.

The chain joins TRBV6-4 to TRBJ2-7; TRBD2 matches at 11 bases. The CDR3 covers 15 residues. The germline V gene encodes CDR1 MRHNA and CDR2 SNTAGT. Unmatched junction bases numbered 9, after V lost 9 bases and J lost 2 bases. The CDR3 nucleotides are TGTGCCAGAGCCCCTCCGGGACTAGCGGCCTACGAGCAGTACTTC. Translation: CARAPPGLAAYEQYF.

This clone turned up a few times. CDR3 bases: TGTGCCATCAGTGAGACAGGGGGCCACGAGCAGTACTTC. It translates to CAISETGGHEQYF. The V gene is TRBV10-3, the J gene TRBJ2-7; TRBD1 matches 9 bases. The length of the CDR3 is 13 residues. Germline lookup yields CDR1 ENHRY and CDR2 SYGVKD. J was trimmed by 5 bases and V by 2 bases; bases with no gene match: 1.

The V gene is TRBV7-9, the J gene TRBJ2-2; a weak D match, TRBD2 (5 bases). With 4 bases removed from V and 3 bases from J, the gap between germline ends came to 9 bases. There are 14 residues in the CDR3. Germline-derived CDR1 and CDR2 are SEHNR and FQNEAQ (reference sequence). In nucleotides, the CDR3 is TGTGCCAGCAGCTCCCTGAGGGACACCGGGGAGCTGTTTTTT. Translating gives CASSSLRDTGELFF. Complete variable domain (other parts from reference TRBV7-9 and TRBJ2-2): DTGVSQNPRHKITKRGQNVTFRCDPISEHNRLYWYRQTLGQGPEFLTYFQNEAQLEKSRLLSDRFSAERPKGSFSTLEIQRTEQGDSAMYLCASSSLRDTGELFFGEGSRLTVL.

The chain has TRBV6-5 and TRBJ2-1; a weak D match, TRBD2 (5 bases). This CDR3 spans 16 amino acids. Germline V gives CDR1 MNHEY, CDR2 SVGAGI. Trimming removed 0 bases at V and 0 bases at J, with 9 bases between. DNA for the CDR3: TGTGCCAGCAGTTACTCGGGTGGGAGCTCCTACAATGAGCAGTTCTTC. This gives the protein CASSYSGGSSYNEQFF.

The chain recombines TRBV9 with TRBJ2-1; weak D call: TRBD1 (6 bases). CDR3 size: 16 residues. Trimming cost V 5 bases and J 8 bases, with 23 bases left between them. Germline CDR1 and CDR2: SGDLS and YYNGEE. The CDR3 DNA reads TGTGCCAGCAGTTTCGAAATGGGGGCTGTAGTGGATGAGCAGTTCTTC. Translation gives CASSFEMGAVVDEQFF.

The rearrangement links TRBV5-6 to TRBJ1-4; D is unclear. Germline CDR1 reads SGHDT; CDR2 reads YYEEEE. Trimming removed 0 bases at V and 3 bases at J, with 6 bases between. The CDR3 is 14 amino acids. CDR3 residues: CASSLGSANEKLFF. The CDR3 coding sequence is TGTGCCAGCAGCTTGGGATCGGCTAATGAAAAACTGTTTTTT.

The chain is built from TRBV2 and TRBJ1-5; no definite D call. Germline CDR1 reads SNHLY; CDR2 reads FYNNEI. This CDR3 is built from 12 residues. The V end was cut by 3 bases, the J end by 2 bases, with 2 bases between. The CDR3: CASSDGNQPQHF. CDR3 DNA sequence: TGTGCCAGCAGTGACGGCAATCAGCCCCAGCATTTT.

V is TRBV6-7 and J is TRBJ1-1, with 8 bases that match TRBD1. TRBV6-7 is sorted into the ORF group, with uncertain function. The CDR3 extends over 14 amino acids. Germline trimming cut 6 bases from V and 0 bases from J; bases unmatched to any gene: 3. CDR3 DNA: TGTGCCAGCAGGAGGACAGGGATGAACACTGAAGCTTTCTTT. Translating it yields CASRRTGMNTEAFF.

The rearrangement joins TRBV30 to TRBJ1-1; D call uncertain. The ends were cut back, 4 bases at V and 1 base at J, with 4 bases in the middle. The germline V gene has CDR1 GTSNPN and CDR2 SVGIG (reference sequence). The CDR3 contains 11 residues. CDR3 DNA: TGTGCCTGGAAGGCGAACACTGAAGCTTTCTTT. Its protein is CAWKANTEAFF.

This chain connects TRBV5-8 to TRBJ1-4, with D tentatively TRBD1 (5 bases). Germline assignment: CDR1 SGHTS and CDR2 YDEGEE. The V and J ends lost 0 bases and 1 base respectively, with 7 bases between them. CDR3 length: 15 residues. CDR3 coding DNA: TGTGCCAGCAGCTTGGGGGGGAAAACTAATGAAAAACTGTTTTTT. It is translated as CASSLGGKTNEKLFF. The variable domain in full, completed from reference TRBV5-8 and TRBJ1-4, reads EAGVTQSPTHLIKTRGQQATLRCSPISGHTSVYWYQQALGLGLQFLLWYDEGEERNRGNFPPRFSGRQFPNYSSELNVNALELEDSALYLCASSLGGKTNEKLFFGSGTQLSVL.

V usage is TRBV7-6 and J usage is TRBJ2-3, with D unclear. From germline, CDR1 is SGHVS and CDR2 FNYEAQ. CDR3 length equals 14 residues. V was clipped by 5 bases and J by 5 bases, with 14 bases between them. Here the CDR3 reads CASSEGSRIDTQYF. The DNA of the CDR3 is TGTGCCAGCAGCGAAGGCTCTAGGATAGATACGCAGTATTTT.

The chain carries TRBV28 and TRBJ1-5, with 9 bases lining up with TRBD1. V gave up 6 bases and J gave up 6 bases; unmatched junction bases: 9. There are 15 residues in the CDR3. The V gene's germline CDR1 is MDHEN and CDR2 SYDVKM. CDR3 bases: TGTGCCAGCAGCCGGGACAGGGAAGGGATTCAGCCCCAGCATTTT. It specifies CASSRDREGIQPQHF.